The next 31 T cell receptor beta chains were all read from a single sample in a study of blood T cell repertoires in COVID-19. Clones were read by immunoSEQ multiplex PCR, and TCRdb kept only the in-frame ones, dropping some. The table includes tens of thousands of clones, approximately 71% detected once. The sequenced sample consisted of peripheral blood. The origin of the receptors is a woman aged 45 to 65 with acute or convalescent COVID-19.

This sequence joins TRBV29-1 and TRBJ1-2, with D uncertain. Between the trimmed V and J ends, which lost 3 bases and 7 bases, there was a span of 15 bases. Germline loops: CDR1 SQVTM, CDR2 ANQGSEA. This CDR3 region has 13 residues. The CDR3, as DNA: TGCAGCGTTGATCGGGAGAATGGCGCTGGCTACACCTTC. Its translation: CSVDRENGAGYTF. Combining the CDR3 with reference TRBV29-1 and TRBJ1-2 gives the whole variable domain SAVISQKPSRDICQRGTSLTIQCQVDSQVTMMFWYRQQPGQSLTLIATANQGSEATYESGFVIDKFPISRPNLTFSTLTVSNMSPEDSSIYLCSVDRENGAGYTFGSGTRLTVV.

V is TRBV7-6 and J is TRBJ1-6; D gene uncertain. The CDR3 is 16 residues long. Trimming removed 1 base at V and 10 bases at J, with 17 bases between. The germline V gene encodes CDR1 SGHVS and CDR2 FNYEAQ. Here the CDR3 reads CASSLGRTIAQSPLHF. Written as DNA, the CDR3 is TGTGCCAGCAGCTTAGGTCGGACCATAGCGCAGTCACCCCTCCACTTT.

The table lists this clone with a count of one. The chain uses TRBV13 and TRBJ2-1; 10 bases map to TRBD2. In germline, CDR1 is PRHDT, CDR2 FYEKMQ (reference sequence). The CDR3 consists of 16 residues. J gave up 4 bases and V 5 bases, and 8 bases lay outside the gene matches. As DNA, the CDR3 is TGTGCCAGCAGCCCTAGCGGGGGCCGTCTATACAATGAGCAGTTCTTC. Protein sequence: CASSPSGGRLYNEQFF. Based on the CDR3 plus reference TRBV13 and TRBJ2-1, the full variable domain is AAGVIQSPRHLIKEKRETATLKCYPIPRHDTVYWYQQGPGQDPQFLISFYEKMQSDKGSIPDRFSAQQFSDYHSELNMSSLELGDSALYFCASSPSGGRLYNEQFFGPGTRLTVL.

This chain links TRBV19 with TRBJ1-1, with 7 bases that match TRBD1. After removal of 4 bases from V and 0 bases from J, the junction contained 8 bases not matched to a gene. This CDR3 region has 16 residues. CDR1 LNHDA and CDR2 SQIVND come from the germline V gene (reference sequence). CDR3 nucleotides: TGTGCCAGTAGTACGGACAGGACAGGCTTGAACACTGAAGCTTTCTTT. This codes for CASSTDRTGLNTEAFF.

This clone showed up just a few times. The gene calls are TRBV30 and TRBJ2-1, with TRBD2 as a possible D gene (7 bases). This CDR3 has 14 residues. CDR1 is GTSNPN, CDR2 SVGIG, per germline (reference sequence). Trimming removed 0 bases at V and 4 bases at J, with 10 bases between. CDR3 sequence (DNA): TGTGCCTGGAGTGTAGGGGGGGGTTACAATGAGCAGTTCTTC. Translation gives CAWSVGGGYNEQFF.

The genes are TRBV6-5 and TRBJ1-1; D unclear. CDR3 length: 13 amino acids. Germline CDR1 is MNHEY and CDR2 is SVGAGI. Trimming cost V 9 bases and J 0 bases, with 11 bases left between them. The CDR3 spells CASPGFLNTEAFF. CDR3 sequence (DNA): TGTGCCAGTCCGGGGTTCCTGAACACTGAAGCTTTCTTT.

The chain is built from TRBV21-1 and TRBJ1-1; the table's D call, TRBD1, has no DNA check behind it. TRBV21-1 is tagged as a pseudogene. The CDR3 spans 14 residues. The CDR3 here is CASSTGQVNTEAFF. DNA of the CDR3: TGTGCCAGCAGCACCGGACAGGTGAACACTGAAGCTTTCTTT.

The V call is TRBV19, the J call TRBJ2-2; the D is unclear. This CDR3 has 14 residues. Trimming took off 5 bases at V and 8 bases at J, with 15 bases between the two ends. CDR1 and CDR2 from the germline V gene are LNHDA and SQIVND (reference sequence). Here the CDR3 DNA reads TGTGCCAGTAGTCTACTCATTCACTTGGGGGAGCTGTTTTTT. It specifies CASSLLIHLGELFF. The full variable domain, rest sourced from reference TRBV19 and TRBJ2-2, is DGGITQSPKYLFRKEGQNVTLSCEQNLNHDAMYWYRQDPGQGLRLIYYSQIVNDFQKGDIAEGYSVSREKKESFPLTVTSAQKNPTAFYLCASSLLIHLGELFFGEGSRLTVL.

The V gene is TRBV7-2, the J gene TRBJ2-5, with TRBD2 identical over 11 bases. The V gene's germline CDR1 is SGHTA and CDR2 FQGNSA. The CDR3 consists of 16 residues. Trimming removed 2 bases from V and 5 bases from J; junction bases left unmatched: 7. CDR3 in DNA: TGTGCCAGCAGCTTATCTACTAGCGGGGGTGGGGAGACCCAGTACTTC. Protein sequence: CASSLSTSGGGETQYF. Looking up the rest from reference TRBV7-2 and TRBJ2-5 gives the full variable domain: GAGVSQSPSNKVTEKGKDVELRCDPISGHTALYWYRQSLGQGLEFLIYFQGNSAPDKSGLPSDRFSAERTGGSVSTLTIQRTQQEDSAVYLCASSLSTSGGGETQYFGPGTRLLVL.

The CDR3 spells CASSSNRGLEAFF. DNA of the CDR3: TGTGCCAGCAGCTCCAACAGGGGGCTTGAAGCTTTCTTT. This chain uses TRBV7-6 with TRBJ1-1; 9 nucleotides match TRBD1. With 4 bases clipped from V and 7 bases from J, the junction kept 4 bases outside the gene matches. Germline V gene lookup returns CDR1 SGHVS and CDR2 FNYEAQ. This CDR3 is built from 13 residues.

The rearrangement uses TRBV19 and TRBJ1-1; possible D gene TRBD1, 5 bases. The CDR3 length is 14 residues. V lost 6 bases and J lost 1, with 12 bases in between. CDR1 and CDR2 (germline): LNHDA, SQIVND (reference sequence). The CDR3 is CASSLQVENTEAFF. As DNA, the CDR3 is TGTGCCAGTAGCCTACAGGTTGAGAACACTGAAGCTTTCTTT.

In DNA, the CDR3 is TGTGCCACCAGTTCTAGCGGAACGTTCTACAATGAGCAGTTCTTC. Amino acid sequence: CATSSSGTFYNEQFF. V and J are TRBV15 and TRBJ2-1; the match to TRBD2 covers 7 bases. The CDR3 is 15 amino acids. V was clipped by 6 bases and J by 3 bases; unmatched bases: 8. Germline V gene data show CDR1 as LNHNV and CDR2 as YYDKDF (reference sequence). Based on the CDR3 plus reference TRBV15 and TRBJ2-1, the full variable domain is DAMVIQNPRYQVTQFGKPVTLSCSQTLNHNVMYWYQQKSSQAPKLLFHYYDKDFNNEADTPDNFQSRRPNTSFCFLDIRSPGLGDTAMYLCATSSSGTFYNEQFFGPGTRLTVL.

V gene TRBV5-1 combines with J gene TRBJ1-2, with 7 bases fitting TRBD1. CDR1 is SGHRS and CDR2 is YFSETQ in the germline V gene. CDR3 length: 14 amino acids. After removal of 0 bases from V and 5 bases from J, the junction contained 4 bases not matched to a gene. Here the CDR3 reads CASSLAGTDYGYTF. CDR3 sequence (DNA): TGCGCCAGCAGCTTGGCCGGGACAGATTATGGCTACACCTTC.

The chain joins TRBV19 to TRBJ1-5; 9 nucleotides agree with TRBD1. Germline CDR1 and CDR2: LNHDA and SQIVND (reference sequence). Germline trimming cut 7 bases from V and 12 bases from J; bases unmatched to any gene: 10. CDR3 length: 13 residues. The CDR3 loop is CASTPTGGGRQHF. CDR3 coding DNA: TGTGCCAGTACCCCGACAGGGGGAGGGCGCCAGCATTTT.

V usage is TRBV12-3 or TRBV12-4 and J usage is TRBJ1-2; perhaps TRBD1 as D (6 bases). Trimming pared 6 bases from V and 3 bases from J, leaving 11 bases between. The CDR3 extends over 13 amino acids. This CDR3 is CASSNQGYYGYTF. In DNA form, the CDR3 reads TGTGCCAGCAGCAATCAGGGGTACTATGGCTACACCTTC.

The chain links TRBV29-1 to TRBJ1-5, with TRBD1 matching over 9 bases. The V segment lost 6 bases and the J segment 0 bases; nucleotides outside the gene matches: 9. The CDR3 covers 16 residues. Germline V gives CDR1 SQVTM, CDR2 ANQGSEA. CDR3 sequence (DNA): TGCAGCGTCTCCCACGGGACAGGGTTTAGCAATCAGCCCCAGCATTTT. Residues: CSVSHGTGFSNQPQHF.

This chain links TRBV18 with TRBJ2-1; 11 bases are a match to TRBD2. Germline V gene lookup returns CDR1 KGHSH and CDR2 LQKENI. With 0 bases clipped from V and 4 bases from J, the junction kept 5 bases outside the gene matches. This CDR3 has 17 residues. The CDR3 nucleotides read TGTGCCAGCTCACCACCATCTCTAGCGGGGGGTTACAATGAGCAGTTCTTC. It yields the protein CASSPPSLAGGYNEQFF.

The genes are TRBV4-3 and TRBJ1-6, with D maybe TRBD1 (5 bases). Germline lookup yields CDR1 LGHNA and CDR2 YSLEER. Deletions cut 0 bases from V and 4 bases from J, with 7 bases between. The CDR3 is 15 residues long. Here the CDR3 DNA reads TGCGCCAGCAGCCAAGACTCAGGGTATAATTCACCCCTCCACTTT. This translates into CASSQDSGYNSPLHF.

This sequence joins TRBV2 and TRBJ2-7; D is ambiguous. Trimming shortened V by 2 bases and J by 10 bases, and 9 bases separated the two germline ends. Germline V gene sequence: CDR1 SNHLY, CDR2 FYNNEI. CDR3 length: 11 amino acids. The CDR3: CASSELREQYF. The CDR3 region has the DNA TGTGCCAGCAGTGAACTCCGAGAACAGTACTTC. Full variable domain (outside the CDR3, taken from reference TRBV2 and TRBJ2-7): EPEVTQTPSHQVTQMGQEVILRCVPISNHLYFYWYRQILGQKVEFLVSFYNNEISEKSEIFDDQFSVERPDGSNFTLKIRSTKLEDSAMYFCASSELREQYFGPGTRLTVT.

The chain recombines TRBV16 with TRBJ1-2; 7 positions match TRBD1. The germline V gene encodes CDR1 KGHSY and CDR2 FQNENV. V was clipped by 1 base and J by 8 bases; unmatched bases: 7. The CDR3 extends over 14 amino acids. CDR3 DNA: TGTGCCAGCAGCCAATTCGGCAGGGGGGACGGCTACACCTTC. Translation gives CASSQFGRGDGYTF. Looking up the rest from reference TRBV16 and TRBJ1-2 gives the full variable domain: GEEVAQTPKHLVRGEGQKAKLYCAPIKGHSYVFWYQQVLKNEFKFLISFQNENVFDETGMPKERFSAKCLPNSPCSLEIQATKLEDSAVYFCASSQFGRGDGYTFGSGTRLTVV.

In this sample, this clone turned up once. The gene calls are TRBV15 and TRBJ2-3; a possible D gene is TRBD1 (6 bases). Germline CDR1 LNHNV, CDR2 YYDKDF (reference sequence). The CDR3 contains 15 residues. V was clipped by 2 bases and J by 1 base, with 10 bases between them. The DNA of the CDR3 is TGTGCCACCAGCAGAATGACAGGCGGCACAGATACGCAGTATTTT. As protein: CATSRMTGGTDTQYF.

This CDR3 reads CASRISPTGRYEQYF. The DNA for the CDR3 is TGTGCCAGCAGGATCTCCCCGACAGGGAGGTACGAGCAGTACTTC. The chain couples TRBV27 to TRBJ2-7, with a weak D call TRBD1 (7 bases). The CDR3 spans 15 residues. In germline, CDR1 is MNHEY, CDR2 SMNVEV (reference sequence). V lost 6 bases to trimming and J lost 4 bases, with 19 bases between them.

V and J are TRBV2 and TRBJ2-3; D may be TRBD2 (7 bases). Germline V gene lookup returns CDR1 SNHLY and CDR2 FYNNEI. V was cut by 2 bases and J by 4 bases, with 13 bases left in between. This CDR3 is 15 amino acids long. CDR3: CASSERGARADTQYF. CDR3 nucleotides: TGTGCCAGCAGTGAACGGGGGGCGCGGGCAGATACGCAGTATTTT.

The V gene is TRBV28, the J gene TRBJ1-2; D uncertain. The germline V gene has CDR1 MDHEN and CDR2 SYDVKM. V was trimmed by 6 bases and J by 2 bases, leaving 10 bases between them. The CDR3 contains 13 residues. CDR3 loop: CASSRAINYGYTF. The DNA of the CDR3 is TGTGCCAGCAGCCGAGCTATAAACTATGGCTACACCTTC.

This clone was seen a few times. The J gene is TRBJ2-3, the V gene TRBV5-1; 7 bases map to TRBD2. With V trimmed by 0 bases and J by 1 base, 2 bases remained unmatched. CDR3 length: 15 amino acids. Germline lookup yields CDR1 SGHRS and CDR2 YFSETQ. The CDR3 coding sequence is TGCGCCAGCAGCTTGGTCCTAGCGGGCACAGATACGCAGTATTTT. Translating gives CASSLVLAGTDTQYF.

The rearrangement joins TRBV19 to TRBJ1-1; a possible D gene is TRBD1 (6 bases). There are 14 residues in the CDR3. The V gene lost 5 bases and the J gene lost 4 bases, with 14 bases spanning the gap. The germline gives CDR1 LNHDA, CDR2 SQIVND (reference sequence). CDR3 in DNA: TGTGCCAGTAGTGCACGAGGGGGTTCCACTGAAGCTTTCTTT. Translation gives CASSARGGSTEAFF.

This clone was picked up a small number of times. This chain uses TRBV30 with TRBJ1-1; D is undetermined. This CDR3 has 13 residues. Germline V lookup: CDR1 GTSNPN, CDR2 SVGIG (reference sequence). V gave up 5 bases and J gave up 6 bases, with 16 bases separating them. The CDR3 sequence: CAWVIPGAPEAFF. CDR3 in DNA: TGTGCCTGGGTAATACCGGGAGCGCCTGAAGCTTTCTTT.

CDR3 nucleotides: TGTGCCAGCAGTCCGGGGGAGGGCTACACCTTC. It translates to CASSPGEGYTF. This chain uses TRBV25-1 with TRBJ1-2; a weak D match, TRBD1 (5 bases). The V gene's germline CDR1 is MGHDK and CDR2 SYGVNS. Trimming shortened V by 5 bases and J by 8 bases, and 9 bases separated the two germline ends. The CDR3 has 11 amino acids.

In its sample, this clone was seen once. CDR3 nucleotides: TGTGCCATCAGTGAGGACAGGATGACCTACGAGCAGTACTTC. Translation gives CAISEDRMTYEQYF. The chain recombines TRBV10-3 with TRBJ2-7; a possible D gene is TRBD1 (6 bases). Germline loops: CDR1 ENHRY, CDR2 SYGVKD. This CDR3 contains 14 residues. The V gene lost 2 bases and the J gene lost 2 bases, with 10 bases spanning the gap.

CDR3 amino acids: CASSQGGGTETQYF. CDR3 DNA: TGTGCCAGCAGCCAGGGAGGGGGAACAGAGACCCAGTACTTC. The chain links TRBV9 to TRBJ2-5; D perhaps matches TRBD2 (7 bases). Germline loops: CDR1 SGDLS, CDR2 YYNGEE. V dropped 4 bases and J dropped 4 bases, with 14 bases sitting between them. The CDR3 totals 14 residues.

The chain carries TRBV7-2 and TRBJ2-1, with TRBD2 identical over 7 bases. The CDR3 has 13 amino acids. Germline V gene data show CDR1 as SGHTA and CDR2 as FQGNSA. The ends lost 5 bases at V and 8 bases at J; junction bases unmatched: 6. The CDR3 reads CASSAPGGDEQFF. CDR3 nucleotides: TGTGCCAGCAGCGCCCCGGGAGGCGATGAGCAGTTCTTC.